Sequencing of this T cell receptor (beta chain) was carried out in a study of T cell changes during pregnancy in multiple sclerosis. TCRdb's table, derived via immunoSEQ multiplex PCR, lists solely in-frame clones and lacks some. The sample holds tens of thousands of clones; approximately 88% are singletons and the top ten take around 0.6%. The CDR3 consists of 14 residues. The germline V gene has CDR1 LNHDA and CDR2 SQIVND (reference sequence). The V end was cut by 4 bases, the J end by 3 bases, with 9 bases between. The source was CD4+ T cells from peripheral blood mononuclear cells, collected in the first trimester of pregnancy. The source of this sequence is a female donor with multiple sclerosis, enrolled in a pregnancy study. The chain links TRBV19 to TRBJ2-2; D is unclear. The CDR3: CASSNGLDTGELFF. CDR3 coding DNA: TGTGCCAGTAGTAACGGGTTAGACACCGGGGAGCTGTTTTTT. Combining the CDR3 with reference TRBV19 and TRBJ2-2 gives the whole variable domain DGGITQSPKYLFRKEGQNVTLSCEQNLNHDAMYWYRQDPGQGLRLIYYSQIVNDFQKGDIAEGYSVSREKKESFPLTVTSAQKNPTAFYLCASSNGLDTGELFFGEGSRLTVL.